This record concerns one TCR beta chain sequence. Germline CDR1 reads MNHNS; CDR2 reads SASEGT. The CDR3 is 15 amino acids. The J segment lost 2 bases and the V segment lost 2 bases, leaving 3 bases of the junction unmatched. These data belong to a study of T cell changes during pregnancy in multiple sclerosis. Clones were sequenced by immunoSEQ multiplex PCR, and TCRdb holds only the in-frame ones, with some missing. The sample has 50,000 to 65,000 clones; nearly 95% are singletons. This sample comprised peripheral blood, obtained in the first trimester of pregnancy. This TCR derives from a female donor with multiple sclerosis, enrolled in a pregnancy study. This chain connects TRBV6-1 to TRBJ1-3, with TRBD1 matching over 7 bases. The CDR3 loop reads CASSELTGPGNTIYF. The CDR3 region has the DNA TGTGCCAGCAGTGAACTGACAGGGCCTGGAAACACCATATATTTT.